A selection of T cell receptor beta chains follows, all from one sample in a study of neoadjuvant anti-PD-1 for oral cavity cancer. Measured with immunoSEQ multiplex PCR; TCRdb has only the in-frame clones, and not every one. The data contain over 10,000 clones, 50% to 75% of them singletons. This specimen was PBMCs, taken before nivolumab (anti-PD-1) treatment. The receptor set was obtained from a person aged 35-79 years with oral cavity squamous cell carcinoma. CDR3s include the opening cysteine and the closing phenylalanine or tryptophan. A D gene is named only where the DNA matches it firmly. For some rows the clone size is stated as once, few or many, or as a class when expanded; others skip it.

TRBJ2-7 | NA | TRBD2 | TRBV6-6 | TGTGCCAGCAGCACCCCGGGACTAGCGGGAGCCCAACCGAACTTC | CASSTPGLAGAQPNF
TRBJ2-7 | NA | NA | TRBV15 | TGTGCCACCAGCATGAGGGGGAGGGAGGCGAAAGAGCAGTACTTC | CATSMRGREAKEQYF
TRBJ2-1 | NA | TRBD2 | TRBV5-4 | TGTGCCAGCAGCTTGCGGGGGGGCTCCTACAATGAGCAGTTCTTC | CASSLRGGSYNEQFF
TRBJ2-6 | NA | TRBD1 | TRBV5-1 | TGCGCCAGCAGAAACCCTACGAGGGACAGAGGTTCCTCTGGGGCCAACGTCCTGACTTTC | CASRNPTRDRGSSGANVLTF
TRBJ2-1 | once | NA | TRBV6-5 | TGTGCCAACTACATTAGCAGGGACAATGAGCAGTTCTTC | CANYISRDNEQFF
TRBJ1-2 | NA | TRBD1 | TRBV29-1 | TGCAGCGTTGAAGCCGGGACAGTTAACTATGGCTACACCTTC | CSVEAGTVNYGYTF
TRBJ2-4 | NA | NA | TRBV5-5 | TGTGCCAGCAGCTTGATAGGGTCGAGGGCCAAAAACATTCAGTACTTC | CASSLIGSRAKNIQYF
TRBJ2-7 | few | NA | TRBV12-1 | TGTGCCAGCAGCCCCAGACTAGCAAACGAGCAGTACTTC | CASSPRLANEQYF
TRBJ2-7 | few | NA | TRBV11-2 | TGTGCCAGCAGCCTAAGGGGTGGTAGCCTGAGCTCCTACGAGCAGTACTTC | CASSLRGGSLSSYEQYF
TRBJ2-7 | few | TRBD2 | TRBV11-2 | TGTGCCAGCAGCACGGGACTAGCAGGGATCGAGCAGTACTTC | CASSTGLAGIEQYF
TRBJ1-1 | NA | NA | TRBV5-1 | TGCGCCAGCAGCTTTGAGGGGGGCCTATCTGCTTTCTTT | CASSFEGGLSAFF
TRBJ2-7 | few | NA | TRBV5-1 | TGCGCCAGCAGCCGGGACCAGGGAGTAGGAGGGGGCTACGAGCAGTACTTC | CASSRDQGVGGGYEQYF
TRBJ1-2 | NA | NA | TRBV6-5 | TGTGCCAGCAGTTTCAGCGGGAGTTATGGCTACACCTTC | CASSFSGSYGYTF
TRBJ1-4 | NA | NA | TRBV29-1 | TGCAGCACATCCTTGGGGGGGTGGGATGAAAAACTGTTTTTT | CSTSLGGWDEKLFF
TRBJ1-2 | few | TRBD1 | TRBV30 | TGTGCCTGCCCACCCGGGACAGGGGGCGGGGTGTATGGCTACACCTTC | CACPPGTGGGVYGYTF
TRBJ1-1 | NA | NA | TRBV2 | TGTGCCAGCAGTGAAAGGGGGGCCCCGAACACTGAAGCTTTCTTT | CASSERGAPNTEAFF
TRBJ1-2 | few | NA | TRBV6-5 | TGTGCCAGCAGTTACTCGGAGGACTATGGCTACACCTTC | CASSYSEDYGYTF
TRBJ1-1 | NA | TRBD1 | TRBV5-1 | TGCGCCAGCAGCAGTCGGGACAGGGTGAACACTGAAGCTTTCTTT | CASSSRDRVNTEAFF
TRBJ1-1 | NA | TRBD1 | TRBV19 | TGTGCCAGTAGGCGACCCGGGACAGGGGGCCGCACTGAAGCTTTCTTT | CASRRPGTGGRTEAFF
TRBJ2-6 | NA | NA | TRBV6-5 | TGTGCCACTCAATTATCTGGGGCCAACGTCCTGACTTTC | CATQLSGANVLTF
TRBJ2-3 | NA | TRBD2 | TRBV19 | TGTGCCAGTAGTATAGGCGGGGGAAGCACAGATACGCAGTATTTT | CASSIGGGSTDTQYF
TRBJ2-3 | NA | TRBD2 | TRBV7-6 | TGTGCCAGCAGCCCTAGCGGGAGGGGATTGGATACGCAGTATTTT | CASSPSGRGLDTQYF
TRBJ1-3 | NA | NA | TRBV5-1 | TGCGCCAGCAGCTTGGCCGGTAACTCTGGAAACACCATATATTTT | CASSLAGNSGNTIYF
TRBJ2-1 | NA | NA | TRBV5-1 | TGCGCCAGCAGCTTGCTGGCCTACAATGAGCAGTTCTTC | CASSLLAYNEQFF
TRBJ2-3 | NA | TRBD2 | TRBV27 | TGTGCCAGCAGCCGACTAGCGCCCAACACAGATACGCAGTATTTT | CASSRLAPNTDTQYF
TRBJ2-6 | NA | TRBD1 | TRBV11-2 | TGTGCCAGCAGCTTGTTTCAGGGGGCTAGGGGTGGGGCCAACGTCCTGACTTTC | CASSLFQGARGGANVLTF
TRBJ1-1 | NA | NA | TRBV6-5 | TGTGCCAGCAACAGGGAGTGGGGTAAGACTGAAGCTTTCTTT | CASNREWGKTEAFF
TRBJ2-1 | NA | NA | TRBV5-4 | TGTGCCAGCAGCGGGGGACTTTTCAATGAGCAGTTCTTC | CASSGGLFNEQFF
TRBJ2-2 | NA | NA | TRBV6-4 | TGTGCCAGCAGTGACGTAGGTGGAGGGGCCGGGGAGCTGTTTTTT | CASSDVGGGAGELFF
TRBJ1-2 | NA | TRBD1 | TRBV19 | TGTGCCAGTACCCAAAATTTGGGTACCGGGACAGGGGGATACTATGGCTACACCTTC | CASTQNLGTGTGGYYGYTF
TRBJ2-5 | NA | TRBD1 | TRBV7-9 | TGTGCCAGCAGCTTAGACTGGGCCCAGGGGGCAGAGACCCAGTACTTC | CASSLDWAQGAETQYF
TRBJ2-3 | NA | TRBD2 | TRBV5-1 | TGCGCCAGCAGCTTGGATGTAGCGGGGTTGGATACGCAGTATTTT | CASSLDVAGLDTQYF
TRBJ1-5 | few | NA | TRBV7-2 | TGTGCCAGCAGCTTAGAGAACGGCAATCAGCCCCAGCATTTT | CASSLENGNQPQHF
TRBJ1-6 | once | NA | TRBV25-1 | TGTGCCAGCAGTGAATTGGAGGGTTATAATTCACCCCTCCACTTT | CASSELEGYNSPLHF
TRBJ1-5 | NA | NA | TRBV9 | TGTGCCAGCAGCGTAGGGACTCTGTCAGGGCAGCCCCAGCATTTT | CASSVGTLSGQPQHF
TRBJ2-1 | NA | NA | TRBV30 | TGTGCCTGGCTCCGGACCAGCTCCTACAATGAGCAGTTCTTC | CAWLRTSSYNEQFF
TRBJ1-6 | NA | TRBD1 | TRBV7-8 | TGTGCCAGCAGCCTCCTACAGGGGAATAATTCACCCCTCCACTTT | CASSLLQGNNSPLHF
TRBJ1-1 | NA | NA | TRBV28 | TGTGCCAGCAAGGGTTGGGGGAACACTGAAGCTTTCTTT | CASKGWGNTEAFF
TRBJ1-6 | NA | NA | TRBV5-4 | TGTGCCAGCAGCTTCGTGTCTAAGCCCCTCCACTTT | CASSFVSKPLHF
TRBJ2-1 | NA | TRBD2 | TRBV6-1 | TGTGCCAGCAGATCGGGGGGGAGCGGGTACAATGAGCAGTTCTTC | CASRSGGSGYNEQFF
TRBJ2-1 | NA | NA | TRBV27 | TGTGCCAGCAGGCCTCCCAGGAGCTCCTACAATGAGCAGTTCTTC | CASRPPRSSYNEQFF
TRBJ2-1 | NA | NA | TRBV2 | TGTGCCAGCAGTGAAGGGGGACCCCTCTACAATGAGCAGTTCTTC | CASSEGGPLYNEQFF
TRBJ1-5 | NA | NA | TRBV4-2 | TGTGCCAGCAGCCAAAGCGGGGGGGGAGATCAGCCCCAGCATTTT | CASSQSGGGDQPQHF
TRBJ1-5 | few | NA | TRBV30 | TGTGCCTGGAGCCGGGACCGGAGGAATCAGCCCCAGCATTTT | CAWSRDRRNQPQHF
TRBJ1-1 | NA | NA | TRBV2 | TGTGCCAGCAGTCAACGGGGGGCCGGGGGCACTGAAGCTTTCTTT | CASSQRGAGGTEAFF
TRBJ2-2 | NA | NA | TRBV11-3 | TGTGCCAGCAGCTCAGGGGGACTTATTGGCGGGGAGCTGTTTTTT | CASSSGGLIGGELFF
TRBJ2-2 | NA | TRBD2 | TRBV5-1 | TGCGCCAGCAGTTTTACTAGCGGGATAGGCACCGGGGAGCTGTTTTTT | CASSFTSGIGTGELFF
TRBJ2-2 | NA | TRBD2 | TRBV7-2 | TGTGCCAGCAGCCGTATGGCGGGGGTCAGCGGGGAGCTGTTTTTT | CASSRMAGVSGELFF
TRBJ1-5 | few | NA | TRBV1 | TGCACCAGCAACGAACTAGGGACTCACCTTGGGAGCAATCAGCCCCAGCATTTT | CTSNELGTHLGSNQPQHF
TRBJ1-6 | NA | NA | TRBV19 | TGTGCCAGTAGTATGGGGGGGAAATCACCCCTCCACTTT | CASSMGGKSPLHF
TRBJ2-5 | NA | TRBD2 | TRBV10-2 | TGCGCCAGCAGTGTGGGCGGGAGGGCCGAGACCCAGTACTTC | CASSVGGRAETQYF